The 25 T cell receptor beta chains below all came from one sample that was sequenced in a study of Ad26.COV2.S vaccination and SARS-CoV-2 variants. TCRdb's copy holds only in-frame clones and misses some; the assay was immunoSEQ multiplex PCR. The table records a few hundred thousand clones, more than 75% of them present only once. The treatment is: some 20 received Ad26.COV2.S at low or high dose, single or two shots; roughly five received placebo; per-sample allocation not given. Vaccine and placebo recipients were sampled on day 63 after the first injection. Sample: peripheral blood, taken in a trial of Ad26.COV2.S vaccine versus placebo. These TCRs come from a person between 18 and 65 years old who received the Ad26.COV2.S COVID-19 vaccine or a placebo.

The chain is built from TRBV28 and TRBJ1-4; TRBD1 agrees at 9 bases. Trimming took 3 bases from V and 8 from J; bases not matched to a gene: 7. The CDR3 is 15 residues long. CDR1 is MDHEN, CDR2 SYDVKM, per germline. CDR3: CASSFWDRVGEKLFF. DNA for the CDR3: TGTGCCAGCAGTTTTTGGGACAGGGTCGGCGAAAAACTGTTTTTT.

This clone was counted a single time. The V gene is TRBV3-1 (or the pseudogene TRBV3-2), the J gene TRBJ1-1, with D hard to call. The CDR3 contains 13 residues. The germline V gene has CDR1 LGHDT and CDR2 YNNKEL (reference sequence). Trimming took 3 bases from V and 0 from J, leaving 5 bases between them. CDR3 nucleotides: TGTGCCAGCAGCCAGGTCATGAACACTGAAGCTTTCTTT. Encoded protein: CASSQVMNTEAFF.

The chain's CDR3 is CASSRGTQEETQYF. The CDR3 region has the DNA TGTGCCAGCAGCCGCGGGACACAAGAGGAGACCCAGTACTTC. V and J are TRBV7-6 and TRBJ2-5; tentatively, D is TRBD1 or TRBD2 (6 bases each). The length of the CDR3 is 14 residues. With 5 bases removed from V and 5 bases from J, the gap between germline ends came to 15 bases. From germline, CDR1 is SGHVS and CDR2 FNYEAQ. Filled out from reference TRBV7-6 and TRBJ2-5, the complete variable domain reads GAGVSQSPRYKVTKRGQDVALRCDPISGHVSLYWYRQALGQGPEFLTYFNYEAQQDKSGLPNDRFSAERPEGSISTLTIQRTEQRDSAMYRCASSRGTQEETQYFGPGTRLLVL.

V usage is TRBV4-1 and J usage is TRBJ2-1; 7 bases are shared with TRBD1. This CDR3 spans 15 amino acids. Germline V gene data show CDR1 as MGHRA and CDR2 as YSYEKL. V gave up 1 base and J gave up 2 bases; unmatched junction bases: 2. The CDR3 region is CASSQGTGPYNEQFF. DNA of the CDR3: TGCGCCAGCAGCCAAGGGACAGGCCCCTACAATGAGCAGTTCTTC.

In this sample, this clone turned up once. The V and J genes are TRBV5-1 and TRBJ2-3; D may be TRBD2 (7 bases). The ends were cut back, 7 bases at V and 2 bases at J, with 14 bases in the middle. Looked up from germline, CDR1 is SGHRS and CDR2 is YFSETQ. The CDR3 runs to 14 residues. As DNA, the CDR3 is TGCGCCAGCTGGGGGGGACAAGCCACAGATACGCAGTATTTT. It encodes CASWGGQATDTQYF.

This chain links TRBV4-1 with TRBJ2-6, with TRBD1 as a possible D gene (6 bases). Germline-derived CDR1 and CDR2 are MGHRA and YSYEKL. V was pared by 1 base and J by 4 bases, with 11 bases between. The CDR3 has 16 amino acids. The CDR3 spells CASSQAQGPGANVLTF. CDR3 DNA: TGCGCCAGCAGCCAAGCACAGGGACCCGGGGCCAACGTCCTGACTTTC.

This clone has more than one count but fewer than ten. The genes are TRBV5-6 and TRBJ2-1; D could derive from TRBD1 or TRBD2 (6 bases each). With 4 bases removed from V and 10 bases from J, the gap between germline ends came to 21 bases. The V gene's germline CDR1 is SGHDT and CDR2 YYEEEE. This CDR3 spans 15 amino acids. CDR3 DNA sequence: TGTGCCAGCAGCCCCTTTGCTCGGGGGCCGGAGGAGCAGTTCTTC. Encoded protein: CASSPFARGPEEQFF.

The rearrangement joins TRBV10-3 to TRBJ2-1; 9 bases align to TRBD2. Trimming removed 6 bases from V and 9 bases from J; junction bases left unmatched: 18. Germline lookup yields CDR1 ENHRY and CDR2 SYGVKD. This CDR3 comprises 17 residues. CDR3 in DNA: TGTGCCATCAGCGAGCATTTGCGGGGGGGCGTGTCGGGTGAGCAGTTCTTC. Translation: CAISEHLRGGVSGEQFF.

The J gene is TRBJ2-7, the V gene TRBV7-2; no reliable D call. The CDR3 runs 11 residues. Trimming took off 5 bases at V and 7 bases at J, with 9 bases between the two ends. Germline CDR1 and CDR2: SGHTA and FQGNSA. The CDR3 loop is CASSDGREQYF. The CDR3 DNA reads TGTGCCAGCAGCGACGGCCGAGAGCAGTACTTC.

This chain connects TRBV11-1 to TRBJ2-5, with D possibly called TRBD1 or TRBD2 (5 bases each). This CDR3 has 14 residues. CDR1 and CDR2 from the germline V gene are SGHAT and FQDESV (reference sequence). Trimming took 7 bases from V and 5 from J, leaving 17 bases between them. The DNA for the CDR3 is TGTGCCAGCACCCTCCAGTGGGGCGGGGAGACCCAGTACTTC. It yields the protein CASTLQWGGETQYF.

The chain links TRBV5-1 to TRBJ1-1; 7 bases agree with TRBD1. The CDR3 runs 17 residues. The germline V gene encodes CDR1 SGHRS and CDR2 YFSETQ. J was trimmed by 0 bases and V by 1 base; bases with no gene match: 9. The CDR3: CASSLMGQTDMNTEAFF. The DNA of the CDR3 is TGCGCCAGCAGCTTGATGGGACAGACCGACATGAACACTGAAGCTTTCTTT.

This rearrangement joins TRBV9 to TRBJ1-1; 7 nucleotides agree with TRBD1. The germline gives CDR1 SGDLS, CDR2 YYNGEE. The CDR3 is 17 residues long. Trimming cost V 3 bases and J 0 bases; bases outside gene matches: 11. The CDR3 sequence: CASSAPGTDPMNTEAFF. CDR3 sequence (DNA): TGTGCCAGCAGCGCTCCGGGGACAGACCCAATGAACACTGAAGCTTTCTTT.

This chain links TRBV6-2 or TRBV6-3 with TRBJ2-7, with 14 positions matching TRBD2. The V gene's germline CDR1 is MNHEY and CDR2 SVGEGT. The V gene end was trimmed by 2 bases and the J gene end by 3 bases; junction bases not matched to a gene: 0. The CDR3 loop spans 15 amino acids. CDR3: CASSYGTSGGYEQYF. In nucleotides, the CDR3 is TGTGCCAGCAGTTACGGGACTAGCGGGGGCTACGAGCAGTACTTC.

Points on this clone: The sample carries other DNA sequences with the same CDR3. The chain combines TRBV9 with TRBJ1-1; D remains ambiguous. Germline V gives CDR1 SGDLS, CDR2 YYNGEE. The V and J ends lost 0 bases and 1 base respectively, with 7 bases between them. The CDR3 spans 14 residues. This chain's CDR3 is CASSVGPENTEAFF. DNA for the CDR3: TGTGCCAGCAGCGTAGGTCCAGAGAACACTGAAGCTTTCTTT.

In DNA form, the CDR3 reads TGTGCCAGCAGCGTAGACTTACAGGGCACCTATAGTAACAATGAGCAGTTCTTC. Amino acid sequence: CASSVDLQGTYSNNEQFF. The chain recombines TRBV9 with TRBJ2-1, with D possibly being TRBD1 (6 bases). Germline loops: CDR1 SGDLS, CDR2 YYNGEE. Trimming left V 0 bases short and J 5 bases short, with 21 bases between. The CDR3 is 18 amino acids.

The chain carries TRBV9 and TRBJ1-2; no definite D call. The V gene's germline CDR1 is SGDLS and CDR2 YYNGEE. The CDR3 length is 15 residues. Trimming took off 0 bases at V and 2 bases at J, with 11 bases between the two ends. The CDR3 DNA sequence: TGTGCCAGCAGCGTAGACCCCAGGCTAAACTATGGCTACACCTTC. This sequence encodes CASSVDPRLNYGYTF.

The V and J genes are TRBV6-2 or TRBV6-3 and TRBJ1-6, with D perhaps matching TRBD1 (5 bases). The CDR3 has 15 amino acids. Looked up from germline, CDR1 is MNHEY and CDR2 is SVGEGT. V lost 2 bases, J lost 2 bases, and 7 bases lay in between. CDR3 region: CASSYPGTYNSPLHF. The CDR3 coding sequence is TGTGCCAGCAGTTACCCAGGGACCTATAATTCACCCCTCCACTTT.

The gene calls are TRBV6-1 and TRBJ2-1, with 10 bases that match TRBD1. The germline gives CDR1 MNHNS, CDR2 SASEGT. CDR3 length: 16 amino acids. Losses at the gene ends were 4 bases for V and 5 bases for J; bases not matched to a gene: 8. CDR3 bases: TGTGCCAGCAGTGGTCCCGGGACAGGGGCCCACAATGAGCAGTTCTTC. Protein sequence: CASSGPGTGAHNEQFF.

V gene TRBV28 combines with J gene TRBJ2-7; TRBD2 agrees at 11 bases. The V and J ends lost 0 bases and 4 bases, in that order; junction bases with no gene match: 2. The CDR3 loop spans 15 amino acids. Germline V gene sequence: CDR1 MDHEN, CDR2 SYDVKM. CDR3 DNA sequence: TGTGCCAGCAGTTTATGGGCTAGCGGGGGGTACGAGCAGTACTTC. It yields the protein CASSLWASGGYEQYF.

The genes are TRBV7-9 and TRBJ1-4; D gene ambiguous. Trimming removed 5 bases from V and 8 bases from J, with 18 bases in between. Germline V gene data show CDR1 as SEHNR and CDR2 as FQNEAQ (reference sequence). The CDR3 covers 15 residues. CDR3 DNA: TGTGCCAGCAGCGCAAGAGGAGGGCCGGTCGAAAAACTGTTTTTT. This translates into CASSARGGPVEKLFF.

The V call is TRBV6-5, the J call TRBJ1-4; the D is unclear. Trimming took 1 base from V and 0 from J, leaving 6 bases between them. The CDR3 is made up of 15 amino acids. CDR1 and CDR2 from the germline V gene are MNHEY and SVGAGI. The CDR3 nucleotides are TGTGCCAGCAGTTACTTTTCCACAACTAATGAAAAACTGTTTTTT. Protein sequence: CASSYFSTTNEKLFF.

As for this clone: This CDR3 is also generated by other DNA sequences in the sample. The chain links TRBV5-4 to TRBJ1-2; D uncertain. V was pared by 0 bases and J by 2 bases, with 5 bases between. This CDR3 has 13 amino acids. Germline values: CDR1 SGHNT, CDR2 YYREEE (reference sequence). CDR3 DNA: TGTGCCAGCAGCTTGGACGGCAACTATGGCTACACCTTC. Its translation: CASSLDGNYGYTF.

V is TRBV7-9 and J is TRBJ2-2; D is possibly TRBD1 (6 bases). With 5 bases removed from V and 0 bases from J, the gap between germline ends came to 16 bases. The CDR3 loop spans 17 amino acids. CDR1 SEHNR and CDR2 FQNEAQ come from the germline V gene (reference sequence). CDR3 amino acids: CASSQPFGGPNTGELFF. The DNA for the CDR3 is TGTGCCAGCAGCCAACCCTTTGGGGGCCCGAACACCGGGGAGCTGTTTTTT.

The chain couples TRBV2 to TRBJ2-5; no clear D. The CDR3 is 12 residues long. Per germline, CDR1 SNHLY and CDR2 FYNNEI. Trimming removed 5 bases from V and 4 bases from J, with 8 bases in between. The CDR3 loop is CASSRTPETQYF. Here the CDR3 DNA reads TGTGCCAGCAGTCGGACCCCAGAGACCCAGTACTTC.

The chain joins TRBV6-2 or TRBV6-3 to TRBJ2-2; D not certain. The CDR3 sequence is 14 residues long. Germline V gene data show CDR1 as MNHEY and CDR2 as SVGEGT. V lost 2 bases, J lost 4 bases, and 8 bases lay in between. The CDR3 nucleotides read TGTGCCAGCAGTTACGGGCAGTCCACCGGGGAGCTGTTTTTT. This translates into CASSYGQSTGELFF.